The TCR beta chain under discussion was sequenced for a study of T cells expressing NK-cell markers. The overall study: All TCR beta repertoires analysed originated from sorted CD3+CD56+NKG2C+, CD3+CD56+NKG2C- and CD3+CD56-NKG2C+ T cells. The sequencing cohort of eight donors included seven HCMV-seropositive individuals and one seronegative individual. Study findings and constraints: The study found dominant NKG2C+ clonotypes at about 1.0-7.5% of CD8+ T cells in five or six donors.

Turning to this clonotype: The antigen is undetermined.

TCRdb reprocessed the 5' RACE reads and reports one entry per CDR3 protein, with no DNA. The table gives about 150,000 distinct CDR3 sequences; the top ten clones make up around 10% of it. The CDR3 is 15 amino acids. CDR1 is MNHNS and CDR2 is SASEGT in the germline V gene. What was sequenced was blood T cells: a sorted CD56 or NKG2C T cell subset, CD4+ or CD8+ T cells, or bulk PBMC T cells (not recorded which). The TCR was taken from a man younger than 35 in good health. The J gene is TRBJ2-1, the V gene TRBV6-1; absent DNA, TCRdb's TRBD2 call cannot be checked. CDR3: CTSSPGLARFDEQFF.